The clone carrying this T cell receptor beta chain was detected a few times. Its antigen is undetermined. The sample originates from a study of T-cell memory formation after mild COVID-19. On the study more broadly: Clustering of TCRs was largely donor specific.

Findings of the study overall: CM and EM subsets held most contracting CD4+ clones; EMRA held CD8+ ones. Clones shrinking from day 15 to 85 showed even CD4/CD8 mixes; later expanders tilted CD4+.

Trimming removed 4 bases from V and 6 bases from J, with 17 bases in between. Germline values: CDR1 SGDLS, CDR2 YYNGEE. This CDR3 contains 15 residues. Barcoded TCR alpha and TCR beta cDNA libraries with UMIs came from 5'RACE using constant-segment primers. TCRdb re-called the 5' RACE reads through MiXCR, storing one row per CDR3 protein. The top ten clones hold 20% to 25% of a sample with 340,000 or so distinct CDR3 sequences, 10% to 15% of them seen once. The clonotype originates from a man between 18 and 29 years old who had mild COVID-19 (a few samples of this study predate the infection). Cell type and time point are not known. V is TRBV9 and J is TRBJ2-1; a weak D match, TRBD1 (6 bases). Input material: PBMCs or a T cell subset sorted from them (not recorded which). CDR3 nucleotides: TGTGCCAGCAGCCTCCAGACGGCCAGGGGCAATGAGCAGTTCTTC. It encodes CASSLQTARGNEQFF.